This T cell receptor (beta chain) derives from a study of cytomegalovirus exposure and HLA in healthy donors. The study's findings and limits: The tendency of first-cohort TCR clusters to co-occur in the roughly 120 validation repertoires was identified by a subsequent analysis.

This clone was counted a single time. Its antigen remains unidentified. Generated by immunoSEQ multiplex PCR, the TCRdb table keeps only in-frame clones and is missing some. The sample includes under 250,000 clones, approximately 87% seen only once; the top ten take around 5.5%. Sequencing used PBMCs. This receptor was obtained from a woman between 18 and 29 years old in good health and CMV-seronegative.

The CDR3 bases are TGTGCCAGTAATTCCGGGACAGAAAAATACGAGCAGTACTTC. Protein sequence: CASNSGTEKYEQYF. This chain joins TRBV19 and TRBJ2-7; 7 bases align to TRBD1. Germline V lookup: CDR1 LNHDA, CDR2 SQIVND (reference sequence). There are 14 residues in the CDR3. The J segment lost 4 bases and the V segment lost 7 bases, leaving 10 bases of the junction unmatched.